These T cell receptor beta chains were read from a single sample in a study of T-cell memory formation after mild COVID-19. Via MiXCR, TCRdb re-called the 5' RACE reads, giving one row per CDR3 protein. Of a few hundred thousand distinct CDR3 sequences listed, roughly a tenth are singletons. Sequencing was carried out using PBMCs or a T cell subset sorted from them (not recorded which). The receptors here all came from a man aged 18-30 years who had mild COVID-19 (a few samples of this study predate the infection). Cell type and time point are not known. Both conserved end residues are part of each CDR3. The order of the fields is J gene, D gene, V gene, clone size, CDR3 protein, CDR3 DNA. D genes are given only for firm matches. Size is stated for part of the rows, as once, few or many counts, or as a class when the clone is expanded.

TRBJ1-3 | - | TRBV5-1 | - | CASSQTPGLAGNTIYF | TGCGCCAGCTCCCAGACTCCGGGGTTGGCTGGAAACACCATATATTTT
TRBJ1-1 | - | TRBV19 | - | CASSIARNTEAFF | TGTGCCAGTAGTATAGCCCGGAACACTGAAGCTTTCTTT
TRBJ2-3 | - | TRBV5-1 | few | CASSLDPAPPDTQYF | TGCGCCAGCAGCTTGGATCCCGCCCCCCCAGATACGCAGTATTTT
TRBJ2-6 | TRBD2 | TRBV20-1 | many | CSARAGVTVAGANVLTF | TGCAGTGCTAGGGCGGGAGTCACGGTAGCTGGGGCCAACGTCCTGACTTTC
TRBJ1-2 | TRBD1 | TRBV12-3/TRBV12-4 | many | CASSLTGGHGYTF | TGTGCCAGCAGTTTGACAGGGGGACATGGCTACACCTTC
TRBJ1-1 | - | TRBV2 | - | CASRVSLNTEAFF | TGTGCCAGCAGGGTGAGTCTGAACACTGAAGCTTTCTTT
TRBJ1-2 | - | TRBV5-5 | - | CASSSNLRNYGYTF | TGTGCCAGCAGCTCGAATCTCAGGAACTATGGCTACACCTTC
TRBJ1-5 | - | TRBV15 | - | CATSRDGKPQHF | TGTGCCACCAGCAGAGATGGGAAGCCCCAGCATTTT
TRBJ2-5 | - | TRBV7-2 | - | CASSLGGRQSETQYF | TGTGCCAGCAGCCTAGGGGGGAGGCAAAGCGAGACCCAGTACTTC
TRBJ1-2 | - | TRBV4-1 | few | CASSQLGGRDGYTF | TGCGCCAGCAGCCAGTTGGGGGGGAGGGATGGCTACACCTTC
TRBJ1-2 | - | TRBV12-3/TRBV12-4 | few | CASSSRWGYTF | TGTGCCAGCAGTTCAAGGTGGGGCTACACCTTC
TRBJ1-4 | - | TRBV7-9 | - | CASSFTRFGGPHEKLFF | TGTGCCAGCAGCTTTACGAGGTTCGGGGGGCCCCATGAAAAACTGTTTTTT
TRBJ2-1 | TRBD2 | TRBV5-5 | few | CASSLFGGYNEQFF | TGTGCCAGCAGCTTGTTCGGGGGGTACAATGAGCAGTTCTTC
TRBJ2-5 | - | TRBV18 | few | CASSPPSEETQYF | TGTGCCAGCTCACCACCGTCCGAAGAGACCCAGTACTTC
TRBJ2-1 | - | TRBV27 | few | CASSGARRGSYNEQFF | TGTGCCAGCAGTGGGGCCCGGCGGGGCTCCTACAATGAGCAGTTCTTC
TRBJ2-2 | - | TRBV29-1 | few | CSSSEGNTGELFF | TGCAGCTCATCCGAGGGTAACACCGGGGAGCTGTTTTTT
TRBJ2-1 | TRBD2 | TRBV20-1 | few | CSASVLAGASSYNEQFF | TGCAGTGCTAGCGTGCTAGCGGGGGCTAGCTCCTACAATGAGCAGTTCTTC
TRBJ1-3 | TRBD1 | TRBV28 | - | CASSSTGQGNGNTIYF | TGTGCCAGCAGCTCCACGGGACAGGGGAATGGAAACACCATATATTTT
TRBJ2-5 | - | TRBV29-1 | - | CSEVQQRETQYF | TGCAGCGAAGTACAGCAACGAGAGACCCAGTACTTC
TRBJ2-5 | - | TRBV4-3 | - | CASSQDIGETQYF | TGCGCCAGCAGCCAAGATATCGGGGAGACCCAGTACTTC
TRBJ1-4 | - | TRBV5-1 | - | CASSLGGATNEKLFF | TGCGCCAGCAGCCTGGGGGGGGCGACTAATGAAAAACTGTTTTTT
TRBJ2-1 | - | TRBV20-1 | - | CSARDAGVGEQFF | TGCAGTGCTAGAGATGCCGGGGTTGGTGAGCAGTTCTTC
TRBJ1-2 | - | TRBV7-3 | few | CASSLSGFGDYGYTF | TGTGCCAGCAGCTTATCGGGCTTTGGTGATTATGGCTACACCTTC
TRBJ2-1 | TRBD1 | TRBV6-5 | - | CASSSTGGRFHNEQFF | TGTGCCAGCAGTTCAACAGGGGGCAGATTTCACAATGAGCAGTTCTTC
TRBJ2-5 | - | TRBV4-3 | few | CASSQVGGRETQYF | TGCGCCAGCAGCCAAGTCGGGGGGCGAGAGACCCAGTACTTC
TRBJ2-3 | TRBD1 | TRBV19 | few | CASSIRQGQGDTQYF | TGTGCCAGTAGTATCCGACAGGGGCAAGGAGATACGCAGTATTTT
TRBJ2-1 | - | TRBV2 | - | CASSFTFNEQFF | TGTGCCAGCAGTTTCACTTTCAATGAGCAGTTCTTC
TRBJ2-2 | - | TRBV9 | few | CASSVESPSNTGELFF | TGTGCCAGCAGCGTAGAGTCGCCCTCGAACACCGGGGAGCTGTTTTTT
TRBJ2-3 | - | TRBV7-2 | many | CASSLGRGGPQLDTQYF | TGTGCCAGCAGCTTAGGTCGTGGAGGCCCCCAGTTAGATACGCAGTATTTT
TRBJ2-7 | - | TRBV25-1 | - | CASSAITFEQYF | TGTGCCAGCAGTGCGATAACATTTGAGCAGTACTTC
TRBJ2-5 | TRBD2 | TRBV4-3 | few | CASRTLAGVTQYF | TGCGCCAGCAGAACCCTAGCGGGGGTTACCCAGTACTTC
TRBJ2-7 | - | TRBV12-3/TRBV12-4 | - | CASSPKRYEQYF | TGTGCCAGCAGCCCTAAGAGGTACGAGCAGTACTTC
TRBJ1-1 | - | TRBV2 | once | CASFDDRPNTEAFF | TGTGCCAGCTTCGACGACAGGCCGAACACTGAAGCTTTCTTT
TRBJ2-1 | - | TRBV3-1 | - | CASSQMEQTQFF | TGTGCCAGCAGCCAAATGGAACAGACGCAGTTCTTC
TRBJ2-5 | - | TRBV6-6 | few | CASNAGAGETQYF | TGTGCCAGCAACGCGGGGGCGGGAGAGACCCAGTACTTC
TRBJ2-3 | - | TRBV20-1 | few | CSARELTPMVDTQYF | TGCAGTGCTAGAGAGTTGACACCTATGGTGGATACGCAGTATTTT
TRBJ2-5 | TRBD1 | TRBV6-2/TRBV6-3 | - | CASSTYQGALGETQYF | TGTGCCAGCAGTACTTACCAGGGGGCGTTGGGAGAGACCCAGTACTTC
TRBJ1-2 | - | TRBV3-1 | many | CASSQGRGVEYGYTF | TGTGCCAGCAGCCAAGGCCGGGGGGTGGAGTATGGCTACACCTTC
TRBJ1-5 | - | TRBV7-8 | - | CASSPSQSNQPQHF | TGTGCCAGCAGCCCATCCCAATCCAATCAGCCCCAGCATTTT
TRBJ2-4 | - | TRBV4-3 | many | CASSPLYPSRGIQYF | TGCGCCAGCAGCCCCCTATACCCCTCCCGAGGAATTCAGTACTTC